What follows are 5 T cell receptor beta chains derived from one specimen sequenced in a study of cytomegalovirus exposure and HLA in healthy donors. The PCR employed 60 Vbeta primers together with 13 Jbeta primers. Some clones are missing from TCRdb's copy, which holds only in-frame ones; the method was immunoSEQ multiplex PCR. This table holds about 300,000 clones, just over 85% found once. Sequenced input: PBMCs. These receptors were collected from a middle-aged man in good health and CMV-seropositive.

Points on this clone: Additional DNA sequences in this sample encode the identical CDR3. The V gene is TRBV7-9, the J gene TRBJ2-7; D may be TRBD2 (5 bases). In germline, CDR1 is SEHNR, CDR2 FQNEAQ (reference sequence). The CDR3 sequence is 15 residues long. Trimming removed 1 base at V and 0 bases at J, with 10 bases between. The CDR3 region has the DNA TGTGCCAGCAGCTTAGGGGCCGGGGTCTCCTACGAGCAGTACTTC. This gives the protein CASSLGAGVSYEQYF.

V gene TRBV18 combines with J gene TRBJ2-2, with D possibly being TRBD2 (6 bases). This CDR3 has 16 residues. The germline CDR1 and CDR2 sequences are KGHSH and LQKENI. Trimming pared 3 bases from V and 1 base from J, leaving 12 bases between. Here the CDR3 reads CASSPLGLMNTGELFF. The CDR3 DNA follows: TGTGCCAGCTCACCCCTGGGACTTATGAACACCGGGGAGCTGTTTTTT.

The chain links TRBV5-1 to TRBJ2-7, with 8 bases identical to TRBD1. CDR3 length: 13 residues. CDR1 is SGHRS and CDR2 is YFSETQ in the germline V gene. With V trimmed by 5 bases and J by 5 bases, 6 bases remained unmatched. As DNA, the CDR3 is TGCGCCAGCAGTAGGACAGGGAGCCACGAGCAGTACTTC. It yields the protein CASSRTGSHEQYF.

The CDR3 region is CATSRHSGRGETQYF. CDR3 DNA sequence: TGTGCCACCAGCAGACATAGCGGGAGGGGGGAGACCCAGTACTTC. V usage is TRBV15 and J usage is TRBJ2-5; 11 bases map to TRBD2. V lost 2 bases and J lost 5; bases outside the gene matches: 4. The V gene's germline CDR1 is LNHNV and CDR2 YYDKDF (reference sequence). This CDR3 region has 15 residues.

The chain employs TRBV6-5 and TRBJ1-1; 7 bases are shared with TRBD1. CDR3 size: 15 residues. Germline assignment: CDR1 MNHEY and CDR2 SVGAGI. The junction had 6 bases not matched to a gene; V was cut back by 4 bases and J by 1 base. The CDR3 region has the DNA TGTGCCAGCAGTTTCATACAGGGGCGGAACACTGAAGCTTTCTTT. Protein product: CASSFIQGRNTEAFF.